Reported below is one TCR beta chain. The sample originates from a study of T cell changes during pregnancy in multiple sclerosis. Generated by immunoSEQ multiplex PCR, the TCRdb table keeps only in-frame clones and is missing some. The sample holds 40,000 to 55,000 clones, 90% seen once. The CDR3 sequence is 14 residues long. The J segment lost 6 bases and the V segment lost 2 bases, leaving 6 bases of the junction unmatched. Germline-derived CDR1 and CDR2 are MDHEN and SYDVKM. The sequencing used peripheral blood, collected in the first trimester of pregnancy. The TCR originated in a female donor in good health, enrolled as a control in a pregnancy study. The chain is built from TRBV28 and TRBJ2-7, with TRBD1 identical over 8 bases. The CDR3, as DNA: TGTGCCAGCAGTTTAACAGGGGGGCTCATCGAGCAGTACTTC. Translated, it gives CASSLTGGLIEQYF.